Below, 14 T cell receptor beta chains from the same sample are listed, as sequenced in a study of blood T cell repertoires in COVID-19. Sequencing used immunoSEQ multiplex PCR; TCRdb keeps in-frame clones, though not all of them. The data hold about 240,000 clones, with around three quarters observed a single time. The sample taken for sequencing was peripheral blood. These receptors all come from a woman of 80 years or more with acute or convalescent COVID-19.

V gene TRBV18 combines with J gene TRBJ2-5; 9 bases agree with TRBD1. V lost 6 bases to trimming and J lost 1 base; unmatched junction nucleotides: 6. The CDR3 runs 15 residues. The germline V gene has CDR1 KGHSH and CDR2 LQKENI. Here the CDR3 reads CASSPGQGPQETQYF. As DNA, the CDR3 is TGTGCCAGCTCGCCGGGACAGGGACCCCAAGAGACCCAGTACTTC.

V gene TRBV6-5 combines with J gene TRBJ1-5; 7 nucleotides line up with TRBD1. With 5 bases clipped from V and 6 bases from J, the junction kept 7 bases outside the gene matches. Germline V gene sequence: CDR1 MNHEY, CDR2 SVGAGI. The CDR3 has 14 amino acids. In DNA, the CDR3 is TGTGCCAGCAGTAACCGACAGGGTACTCAGCCCCAGCATTTT. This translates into CASSNRQGTQPQHF.

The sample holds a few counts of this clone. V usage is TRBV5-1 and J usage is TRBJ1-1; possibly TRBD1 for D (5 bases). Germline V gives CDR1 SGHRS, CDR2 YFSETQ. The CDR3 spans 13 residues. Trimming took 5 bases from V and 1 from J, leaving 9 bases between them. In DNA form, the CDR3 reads TGCGCCAGCAGTGGGGGGTCGAACACTGAAGCTTTCTTT. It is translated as CASSGGSNTEAFF.

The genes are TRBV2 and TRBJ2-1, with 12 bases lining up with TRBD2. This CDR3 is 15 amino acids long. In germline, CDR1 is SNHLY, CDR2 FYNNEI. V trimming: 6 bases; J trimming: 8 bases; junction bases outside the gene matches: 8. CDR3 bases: TGTGCCAGCAGCATCACTAGCGGGAGGCCGTATGAGCAGTTCTTC. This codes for CASSITSGRPYEQFF. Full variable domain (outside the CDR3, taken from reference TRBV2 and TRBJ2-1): EPEVTQTPSHQVTQMGQEVILRCVPISNHLYFYWYRQILGQKVEFLVSFYNNEISEKSEIFDDQFSVERPDGSNFTLKIRSTKLEDSAMYFCASSITSGRPYEQFFGPGTRLTVL.

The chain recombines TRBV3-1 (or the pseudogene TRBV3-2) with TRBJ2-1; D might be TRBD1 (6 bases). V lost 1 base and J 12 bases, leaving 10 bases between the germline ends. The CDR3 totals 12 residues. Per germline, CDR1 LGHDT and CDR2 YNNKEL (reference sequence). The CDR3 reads CASSQGSTGQFF. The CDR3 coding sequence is TGTGCCAGCAGCCAAGGGTCGACAGGGCAGTTCTTC.

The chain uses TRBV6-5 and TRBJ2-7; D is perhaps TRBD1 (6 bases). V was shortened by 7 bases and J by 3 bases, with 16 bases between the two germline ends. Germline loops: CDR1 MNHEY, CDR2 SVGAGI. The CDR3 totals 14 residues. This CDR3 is CASTDRQVHYEQYF. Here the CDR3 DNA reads TGTGCCAGCACCGACCGACAGGTCCACTACGAGCAGTACTTC.

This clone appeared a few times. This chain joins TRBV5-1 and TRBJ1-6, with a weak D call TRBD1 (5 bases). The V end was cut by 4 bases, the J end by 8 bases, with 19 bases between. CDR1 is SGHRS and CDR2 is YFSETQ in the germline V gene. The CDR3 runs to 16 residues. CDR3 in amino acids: CASSPLPGLEHSPLHF. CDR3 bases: TGCGCCAGCAGCCCCTTACCAGGGTTGGAGCATTCACCCCTCCACTTT.

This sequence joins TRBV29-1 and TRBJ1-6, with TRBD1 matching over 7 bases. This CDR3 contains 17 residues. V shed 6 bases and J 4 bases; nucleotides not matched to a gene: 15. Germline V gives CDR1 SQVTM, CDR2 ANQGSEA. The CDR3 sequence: CSVTTLRDSIYNSPLHF. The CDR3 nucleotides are TGCAGCGTAACAACACTCAGGGACAGTATTTATAATTCACCCCTCCACTTT.

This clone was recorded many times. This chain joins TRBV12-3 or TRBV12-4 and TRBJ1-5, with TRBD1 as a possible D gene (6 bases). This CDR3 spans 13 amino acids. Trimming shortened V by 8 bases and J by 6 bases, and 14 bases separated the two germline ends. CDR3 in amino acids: CASALTGGQPQHF. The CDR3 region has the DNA TGTGCCAGCGCTTTGACAGGAGGTCAGCCCCAGCATTTT.

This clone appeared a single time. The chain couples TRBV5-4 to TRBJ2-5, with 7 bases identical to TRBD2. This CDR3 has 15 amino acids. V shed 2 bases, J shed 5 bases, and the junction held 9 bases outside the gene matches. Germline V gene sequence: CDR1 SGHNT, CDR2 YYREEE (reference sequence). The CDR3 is CASSFTSDPWETQYF. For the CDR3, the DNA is TGTGCCAGCAGCTTTACTAGCGACCCGTGGGAGACCCAGTACTTC.

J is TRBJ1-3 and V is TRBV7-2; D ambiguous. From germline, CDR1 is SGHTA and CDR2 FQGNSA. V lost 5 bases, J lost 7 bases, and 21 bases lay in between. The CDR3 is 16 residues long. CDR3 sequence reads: CASSLASTPRGNTIYF. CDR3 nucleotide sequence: TGTGCCAGCAGCCTCGCGAGCACCCCTCGCGGGAACACCATATATTTT.

The CDR3 DNA follows: TGTGCCAGCAGCCAAGGAAGAGGTGGGTCTTACTCTGGAAACACCATATATTTT. It encodes CASSQGRGGSYSGNTIYF. This chain uses TRBV3-1 (or the pseudogene TRBV3-2) with TRBJ1-3; D is undetermined. V lost 1 base and J 0 bases, leaving 16 bases between the germline ends. Germline-derived CDR1 and CDR2 are LGHDT and YNNKEL (reference sequence). This CDR3 has 18 residues.

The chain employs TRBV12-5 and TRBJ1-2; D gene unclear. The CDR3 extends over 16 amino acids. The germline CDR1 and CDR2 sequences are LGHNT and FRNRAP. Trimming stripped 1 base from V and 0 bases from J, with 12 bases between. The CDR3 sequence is CASGLGATPANYGYTF. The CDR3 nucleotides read TGTGCTAGTGGTTTGGGAGCAACCCCCGCTAACTATGGCTACACCTTC.

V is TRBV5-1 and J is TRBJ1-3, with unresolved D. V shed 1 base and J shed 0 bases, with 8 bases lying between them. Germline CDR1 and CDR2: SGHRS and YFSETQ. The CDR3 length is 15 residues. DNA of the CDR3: TGCGCCAGCAGCTTGAGTTCGGGCTCTGGAAACACCATATATTTT. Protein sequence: CASSLSSGSGNTIYF.